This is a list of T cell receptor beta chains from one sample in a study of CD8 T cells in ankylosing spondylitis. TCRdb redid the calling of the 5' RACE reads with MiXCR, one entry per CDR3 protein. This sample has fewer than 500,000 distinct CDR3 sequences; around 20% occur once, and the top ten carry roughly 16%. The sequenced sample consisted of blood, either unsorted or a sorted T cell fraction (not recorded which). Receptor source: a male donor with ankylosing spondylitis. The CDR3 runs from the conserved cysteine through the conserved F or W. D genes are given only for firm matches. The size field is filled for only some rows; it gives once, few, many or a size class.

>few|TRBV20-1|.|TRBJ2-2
CSAPLDTGELFF
TGCAGTGCGCCTTTGGACACCGGGGAGCTGTTTTTT
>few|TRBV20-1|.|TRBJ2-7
CSAGPRASSEQYF
TGCAGTGCTGGTCCTAGGGCTAGCTCCGAGCAGTACTTC
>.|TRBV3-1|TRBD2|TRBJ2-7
CASSRPSGWRASYEQYF
TGTGCCAGCAGCCGACCTAGCGGGTGGAGGGCAAGCTACGAGCAGTACTTC
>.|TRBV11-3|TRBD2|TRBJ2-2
CASSLRTSGNGELFF
TGTGCCAGCAGCCTTAGGACTAGCGGGAACGGGGAGCTGTTTTTT
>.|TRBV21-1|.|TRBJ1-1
CPNTEAFF
TGCCCGAACACTGAAGCTTTCTTT
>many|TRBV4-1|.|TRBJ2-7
CASSRARGNYEQYF
TGCGCCAGCAGCCGTGCTAGGGGGAACTACGAGCAGTACTTC
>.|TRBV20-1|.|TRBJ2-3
CSARGPPGTTQYF
TGCAGTGCTAGAGGCCCGCCAGGGACTACGCAGTATTTT
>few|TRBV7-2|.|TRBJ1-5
CASSLKLGNPQHF
TGTGCCAGCAGCTTGAAACTCGGGAATCCCCAGCATTTT
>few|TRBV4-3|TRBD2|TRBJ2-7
CASSQDTSGYYEQYF
TGCGCCAGCAGCCAAGATACTAGCGGATACTACGAGCAGTACTTC
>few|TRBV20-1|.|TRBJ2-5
CSGRREFWQETQYF
TGCAGTGGGAGGAGGGAGTTCTGGCAAGAGACCCAGTACTTC
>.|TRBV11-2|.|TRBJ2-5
CASSTPWPGTETQYF
TGTGCCAGCAGCACCCCCTGGCCAGGGACAGAGACCCAGTACTTC
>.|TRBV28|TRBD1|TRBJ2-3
CASSLSQGNTDTQYF
TGTGCCAGCAGTTTATCACAGGGGAACACAGATACGCAGTATTTT
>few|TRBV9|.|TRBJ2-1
CASSVMYNEQFF
TGTGCCAGCAGCGTAATGTACAATGAGCAGTTCTTC
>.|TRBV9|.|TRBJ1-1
CASSVDRSTEAFF
TGTGCCAGCAGCGTGGACAGAAGTACTGAAGCTTTCTTT
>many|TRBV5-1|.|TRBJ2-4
CASSADYSTKNIQYF
TGCGCCAGCAGCGCTGACTATTCAACCAAAAACATTCAGTACTTC
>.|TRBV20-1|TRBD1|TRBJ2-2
CSALRTGGGKVGELFF
TGCAGTGCTCTACGAACAGGGGGCGGGAAGGTCGGGGAGCTGTTTTTT
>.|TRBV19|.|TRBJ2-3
CASTRRDLSTDTQYF
TGTGCCAGTACACGCAGGGACCTTAGCACAGATACGCAGTATTTT
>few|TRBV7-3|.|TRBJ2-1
CASSLSGRRYNEQFF
TGTGCCAGCAGCCTTAGCGGCAGGCGGTACAATGAGCAGTTCTTC
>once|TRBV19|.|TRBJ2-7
CASNRGSIDEQYF
TGTGCCAGTAATCGGGGTTCGATCGACGAGCAGTACTTC
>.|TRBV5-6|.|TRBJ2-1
CASSLARAPLGEQFF
TGTGCCAGCAGCTTGGCCCGGGCTCCTTTAGGGGAGCAGTTCTTC
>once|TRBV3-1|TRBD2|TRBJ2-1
CANSPRLAGVLDEQFF
TGTGCCAACAGCCCCCGGCTAGCGGGAGTGTTAGATGAGCAGTTCTTC
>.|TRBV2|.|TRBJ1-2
CASTKEADVYGYTF
TGTGCCAGCACCAAAGAGGCCGACGTCTATGGCTACACCTTC
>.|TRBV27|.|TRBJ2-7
CASSFRETPYEQYF
TGTGCCAGCAGTTTTCGGGAGACTCCCTACGAGCAGTACTTC
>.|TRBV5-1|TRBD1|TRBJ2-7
CASSIGQDPYEQYF
TGCGCCAGCAGCATCGGACAGGACCCCTACGAGCAGTACTTC
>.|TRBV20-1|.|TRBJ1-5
CSASGLINQPQHF
TGCAGTGCTAGTGGCCTGATAAATCAGCCCCAGCATTTT
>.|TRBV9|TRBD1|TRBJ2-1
CASSTQGQVHYNEQFF
TGTGCCAGCAGCACCCAGGGACAGGTCCATTACAATGAGCAGTTCTTC
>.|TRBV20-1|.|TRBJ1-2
CSARDRLQGERNGYTF
TGCAGTGCTAGAGATCGGTTGCAGGGAGAGAGGAATGGCTACACCTTC
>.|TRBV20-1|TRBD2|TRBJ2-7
CSAMTSGRAGVYEQYF
TGCAGTGCAATGACTAGCGGGAGGGCCGGAGTTTACGAGCAGTACTTC
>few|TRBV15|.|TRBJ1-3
CATSRAFQGTGNTIYF
TGTGCCACCAGCAGAGCTTTTCAGGGAACTGGAAACACCATATATTTT
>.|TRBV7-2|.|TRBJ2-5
CASSPAYSFETQYF
TGTGCCAGCAGCCCGGCTTACTCCTTCGAGACCCAGTACTTC
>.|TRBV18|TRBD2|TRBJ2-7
CASSPTSVSYEQYF
TGTGCCAGCTCACCAACTAGCGTTTCCTACGAGCAGTACTTC
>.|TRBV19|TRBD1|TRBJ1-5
CASSSGGLSNQPQHF
TGTGCCAGTAGTTCAGGGGGCTTGAGCAATCAGCCCCAGCATTTT
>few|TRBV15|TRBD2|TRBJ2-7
CATSRDLGLAGARYFYEQYF
TGTGCCACCAGCAGAGATCTGGGACTAGCGGGAGCCCGATATTTCTACGAGCAGTACTTC
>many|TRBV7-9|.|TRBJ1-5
CASSLGFQGNQPQHF
TGTGCCAGCAGCTTAGGATTTCAGGGAAATCAGCCCCAGCATTTT
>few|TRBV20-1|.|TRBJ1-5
CSARDWVRGDQPQHF
TGCAGTGCTAGAGATTGGGTGAGAGGCGACCAGCCCCAGCATTTT
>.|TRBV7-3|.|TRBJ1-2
CASSLSRGNGYTF
TGTGCCAGCAGCTTATCCCGGGGCAATGGCTACACCTTC
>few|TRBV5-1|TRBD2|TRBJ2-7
CASSLLAGGNYEQYF
TGCGCCAGCAGCTTGCTAGCGGGAGGGAACTACGAGCAGTACTTC
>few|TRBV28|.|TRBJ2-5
CASRLIGETQYF
TGTGCCAGCAGATTAATTGGGGAGACCCAGTACTTC
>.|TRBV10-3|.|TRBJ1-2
CATAGERSYGYTF
TGTGCCACCGCGGGCGAGAGGAGTTATGGCTACACCTTC
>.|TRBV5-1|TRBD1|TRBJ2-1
CASFETGSYNEQFF
TGCGCCAGCTTCGAGACAGGGTCCTACAATGAGCAGTTCTTC
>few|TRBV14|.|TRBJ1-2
CASSSGRGYTF
TGTGCCAGCAGCTCCGGTAGAGGCTACACCTTC
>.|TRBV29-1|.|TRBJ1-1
CSVEGRGMNTEAFF
TGCAGCGTTGAAGGTAGAGGGATGAACACTGAAGCTTTCTTT